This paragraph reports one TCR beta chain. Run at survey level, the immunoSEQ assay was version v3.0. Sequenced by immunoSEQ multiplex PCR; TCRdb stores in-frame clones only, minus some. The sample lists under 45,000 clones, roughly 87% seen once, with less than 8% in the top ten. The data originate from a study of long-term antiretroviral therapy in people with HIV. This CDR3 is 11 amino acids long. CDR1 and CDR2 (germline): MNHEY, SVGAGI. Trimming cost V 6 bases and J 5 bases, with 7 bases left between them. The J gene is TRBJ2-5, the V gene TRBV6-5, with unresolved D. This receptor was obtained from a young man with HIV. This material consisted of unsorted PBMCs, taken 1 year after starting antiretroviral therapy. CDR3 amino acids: CASRGRETQYF. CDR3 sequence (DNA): TGTGCCAGCAGGGGTAGGGAGACCCAGTACTTC.